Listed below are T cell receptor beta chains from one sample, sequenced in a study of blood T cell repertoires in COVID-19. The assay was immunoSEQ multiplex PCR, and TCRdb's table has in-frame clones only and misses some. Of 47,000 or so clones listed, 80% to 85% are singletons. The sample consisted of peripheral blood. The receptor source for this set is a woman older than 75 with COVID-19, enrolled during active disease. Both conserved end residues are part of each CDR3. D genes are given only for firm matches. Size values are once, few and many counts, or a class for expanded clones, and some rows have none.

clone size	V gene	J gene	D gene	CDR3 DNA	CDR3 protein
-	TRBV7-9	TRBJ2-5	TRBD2	TGTGCCAGCAGCTTCCAGCGGGAGGGCCAAGAGACCCAGTACTTC	CASSFQREGQETQYF
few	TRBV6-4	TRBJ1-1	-	TGTGCCAGCAGTGACTCGTTTGCCAGCACTGAAGCTTTCTTT	CASSDSFASTEAFF
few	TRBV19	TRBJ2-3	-	TGTGCCAGTAGTATTGGGCGTGATACGCAGTATTTT	CASSIGRDTQYF
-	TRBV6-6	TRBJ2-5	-	TGTGCCAGCAGTTACTTCGAACAACAAGAGACCCAGTACTTC	CASSYFEQQETQYF
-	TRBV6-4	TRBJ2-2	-	TGTGCCAGCAGTGTCGGACTTCTGAACACCGGGGAGCTGTTTTTT	CASSVGLLNTGELFF
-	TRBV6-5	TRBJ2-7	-	TGTGCCAGCAGTTACTCCGGTCCCCGTGACGAGCAGTACTTC	CASSYSGPRDEQYF
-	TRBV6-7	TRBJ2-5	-	TGTGCCAGCAGTTACGGCGGAGAGACCCAGTACTTC	CASSYGGETQYF
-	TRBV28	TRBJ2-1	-	TGTGCCAGCAGTTTCCCCGGGAACTACAATGAGCAGTTCTTC	CASSFPGNYNEQFF
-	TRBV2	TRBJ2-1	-	TGTGCCAGCAGCGCACAGGACAGATCCTACAATGAGCAGTTCTTC	CASSAQDRSYNEQFF
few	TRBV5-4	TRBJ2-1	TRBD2	TGTGCCAGCAGCTTTAGCGGGACCTACAATGAGCAGTTCTTC	CASSFSGTYNEQFF
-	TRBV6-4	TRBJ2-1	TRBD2	TGTGCCAGCAGTGCCACCGGGACTAGCGGCCCCTACAATGAGCAGTTCTTC	CASSATGTSGPYNEQFF
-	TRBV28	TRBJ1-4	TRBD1	TGTGCCAGCACCCCGGGAGGGGGCACAACTAATGAAAAACTGTTTTTT	CASTPGGGTTNEKLFF
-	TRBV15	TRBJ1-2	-	TGTGCCACCAGCAGAGCCCCACCCTCGGGTGGCTACACCTTC	CATSRAPPSGGYTF
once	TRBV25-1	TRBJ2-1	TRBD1	TGTGCCAGCAGTAAGACCCGGACAGGGCCTTACCCGAATGAGCAGTTCTTC	CASSKTRTGPYPNEQFF
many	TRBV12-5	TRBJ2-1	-	TGTGCTAGTGGTTTGGGGACTACCTACAATGAGCAGTTCTTC	CASGLGTTYNEQFF
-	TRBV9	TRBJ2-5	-	TGTGCCAGCAGCGTAGAGGCGGGGATTAGAGAGACCCAGTACTTC	CASSVEAGIRETQYF
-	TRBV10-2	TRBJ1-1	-	TGCGCCAGCAGTGAGAGGAGTAACACTGAAGCTTTCTTT	CASSERSNTEAFF
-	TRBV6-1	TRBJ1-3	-	TGTGCCAGCTGGACACCGAACTCTGGAAACACCATATATTTT	CASWTPNSGNTIYF
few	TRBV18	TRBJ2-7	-	TGTGCCAGCTCATTAGGGAGCTCCTACGAGCAGTACTTC	CASSLGSSYEQYF
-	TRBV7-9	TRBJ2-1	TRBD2	TGTGCCAGCAGCTTTTTACGGGAGGGGGGAGATGAGCAGTTCTTC	CASSFLREGGDEQFF
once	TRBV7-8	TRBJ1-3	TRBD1	TGTGCCAGCTCATACACAGGGGCTGGAAACACCATATATTTT	CASSYTGAGNTIYF
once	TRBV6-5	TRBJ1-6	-	TGTGCCACCGGGGTCGAAAGTGATTCACCCCTCCACTTT	CATGVESDSPLHF